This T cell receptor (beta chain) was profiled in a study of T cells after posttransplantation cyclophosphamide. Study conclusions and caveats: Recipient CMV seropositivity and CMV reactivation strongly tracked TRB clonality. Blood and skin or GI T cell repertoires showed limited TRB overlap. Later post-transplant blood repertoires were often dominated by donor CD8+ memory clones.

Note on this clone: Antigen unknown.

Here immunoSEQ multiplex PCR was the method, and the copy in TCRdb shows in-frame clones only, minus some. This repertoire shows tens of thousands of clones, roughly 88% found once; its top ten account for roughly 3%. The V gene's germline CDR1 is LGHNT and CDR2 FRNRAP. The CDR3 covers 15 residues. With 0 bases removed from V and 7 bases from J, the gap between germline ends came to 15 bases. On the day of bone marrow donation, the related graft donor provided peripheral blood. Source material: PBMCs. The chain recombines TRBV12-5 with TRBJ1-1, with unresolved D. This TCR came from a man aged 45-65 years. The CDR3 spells CASGLVLGYGGEAFF. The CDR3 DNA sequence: TGTGCTAGTGGTTTGGTGTTAGGGTATGGAGGTGAAGCTTTCTTT.